Listed below are T cell receptor beta chains from one sample, sequenced in a study of shared clonotypes between healthy human individuals. Assay used: immunoSEQ multiplex PCR; TCRdb lists only in-frame clones, some missing. The sample has some 500,000 clones; about 96% are singletons. Sequencing was done on a sample of naive CD4+ T cells sorted from blood. Every receptor here comes from a woman between 25 and 40 years old in good health. CDR3s leave out the opening cysteine and the closing phenylalanine or tryptophan. The D gene is left open where the match is weak. Clone size is not always given. Where it is, it says once, few, many or a class for expanded clones.

clone size | V gene | D gene | CDR3 protein
NA | TRBV6-5 | NA | ASREIRDSYEQY
NA | TRBV11-2 | NA | ASSLETGLTGEQY
NA | TRBV28 | TRBD1 | ASSPGTGVTGELF
NA | TRBV5-6 | NA | ASSLGSSYGYT
NA | TRBV20-1 | TRBD1 | SASGTGEAF
few | TRBV28 | TRBD1 | ASSSTGPTEAF
NA | TRBV4-1 | TRBD1 | ASSQPGQILAKNIQY
NA | TRBV28 | NA | ASSSRDFTDTQY
NA | TRBV5-1 | NA | ASSLDIRDGEQY
NA | TRBV27 | TRBD2 | ASSPSAGASYNEQF
NA | TRBV28 | NA | ASSQSLAAIAIYNEQF